This is a list of T cell receptor beta chains from one sample in a study of T cell responses to AZD1222 COVID-19 vaccine. Measured with immunoSEQ multiplex PCR; TCRdb has only the in-frame clones, and not every one. Of about 180,000 clones listed, approximately 90% are singletons. The sequencing used peripheral blood, collected 28 days after the second AZD1222 dose. These receptors were obtained from an adult who received the AZD1222 COVID-19 vaccine. CDR3s include the opening cysteine and the closing phenylalanine or tryptophan. A D gene is named only where the DNA matches it firmly. Where a row states a size, it is once, few, many or the class of an expanded clone; other rows omit it.

CDR3 length	V gene	J gene	D gene	clone size	CDR3 protein	CDR3 DNA
14	TRBV5-1	TRBJ2-5	TRBD1	once	CASSQGQGKETQYF	TGCGCCAGCAGCCAGGGACAGGGGAAAGAGACCCAGTACTTC
14	TRBV28	TRBJ1-2	NA	NA	CASSPYREGYGYTF	TGTGCCAGCAGCCCCTACAGGGAGGGCTATGGCTACACCTTC
16	TRBV7-3	TRBJ2-3	TRBD2	NA	CASSEGLAGPGDTQYF	TGTGCCAGCAGCGAGGGACTAGCGGGGCCAGGGGATACGCAGTATTTT
15	TRBV28	TRBJ2-3	TRBD2	NA	CASSRSGNSVDTQYF	TGTGCCAGCAGTCGGAGCGGGAATAGTGTAGATACGCAGTATTTT
13	TRBV19	TRBJ1-2	NA	NA	CASRRRGPYGYTF	TGTGCCAGCCGACGCAGGGGCCCCTATGGCTACACCTTC
10	TRBV7-9	TRBJ2-5	NA	NA	CASSGETQYF	TGTGCCAGCAGCGGAGAGACCCAGTACTTC
14	TRBV19	TRBJ2-1	NA	NA	CASSTAAGLDEQFF	TGTGCCAGTAGTACGGCGGCCGGCCTGGATGAGCAGTTCTTC
14	TRBV5-6	TRBJ1-4	NA	NA	CASSLRVPNEKLFF	TGTGCCAGCAGCTTAAGGGTCCCTAATGAAAAACTGTTTTTT
14	TRBV6-2/TRBV6-3	TRBJ1-3	NA	few	CASSYQGPADTIYF	TGTGCCAGCAGTTACCAAGGTCCCGCGGACACCATATATTTT
14	TRBV6-2/TRBV6-3	TRBJ2-5	NA	few	CASSYDRLLETQYF	TGTGCCAGCAGTTACGACAGGTTGCTTGAGACCCAGTACTTC
11	TRBV10-3	TRBJ2-2	NA	NA	CATSGPGELFF	TGTGCCACCTCCGGGCCCGGGGAGCTGTTTTTT
12	TRBV7-2	TRBJ1-2	NA	once	CASSLRVIGYTF	TGTGCCAGCAGCCTGAGGGTCATTGGCTACACCTTC
14	TRBV19	TRBJ1-3	NA	NA	CATTLLISGNTIYF	TGTGCCACTACTCTCCTAATCTCTGGAAACACCATATATTTT
15	TRBV18	TRBJ2-7	NA	NA	CASSPMDSTAYEQYF	TGTGCCAGCTCACCCATGGACAGTACCGCCTACGAGCAGTACTTC
15	TRBV7-9	TRBJ2-7	NA	NA	CASSLLGGSSYEQYF	TGTGCCAGCAGCTTATTGGGGGGCTCCTCCTACGAGCAGTACTTC
12	TRBV10-2	TRBJ2-7	NA	NA	CASSELDDEQYF	TGCGCCAGCAGTGAGCTAGATGACGAGCAGTACTTC
14	TRBV18	TRBJ2-5	TRBD1	NA	CASSVNRGQETQYF	TGTGCCAGCTCAGTAAACAGGGGGCAAGAGACCCAGTACTTC
13	TRBV7-2	TRBJ1-5	TRBD1	NA	CASSSDRGQPQHF	TGTGCCAGCAGCTCAGACAGGGGTCAGCCCCAGCATTTT
12	TRBV7-8	TRBJ2-7	NA	NA	CASSLAAYEQYF	TGTGCCAGCAGCTTAGCGGCCTACGAGCAGTACTTC
14	TRBV18	TRBJ1-6	NA	NA	CASSPLDSNSPLHF	TGTGCCAGCTCACCACTCGACAGTAATTCACCCCTCCACTTT
16	TRBV7-3	TRBJ2-7	TRBD1	NA	CASSLDGQGSPYEQYF	TGTGCCAGCAGCTTAGACGGACAGGGAAGTCCCTACGAGCAGTACTTC
14	TRBV19	TRBJ1-4	NA	NA	CASSIQGTNEKLFF	TGTGCCAGTAGTATTCAGGGGACTAATGAAAAACTGTTTTTT
13	TRBV11-3	TRBJ2-7	NA	few	CASSLGQEYEQYF	TGTGCCAGCAGCTTAGGACAGGAGTACGAGCAGTACTTC
15	TRBV6-5	TRBJ2-7	TRBD1	NA	CASGATGLISYEQYF	TGTGCCAGCGGAGCGACAGGGCTCATCTCCTACGAGCAGTACTTC
15	TRBV2	TRBJ2-7	TRBD2	NA	CASTTWTSGSYEQYF	TGTGCCAGCACTACCTGGACTAGCGGTTCCTACGAGCAGTACTTC
14	TRBV27	TRBJ2-1	NA	NA	CASSFQGSYNEQFF	TGTGCCAGCAGTTTTCAGGGCTCCTACAATGAGCAGTTCTTC
16	TRBV15	TRBJ2-7	NA	NA	CATSRDPGQGSDEQYF	TGTGCCACCAGCAGAGACCCGGGGCAGGGTAGTGACGAGCAGTACTTC
14	TRBV5-6	TRBJ1-2	NA	NA	CASSLVLGTASYTF	TGTGCCAGCAGCTTGGTATTGGGGACGGCGTCCTACACCTTC
13	TRBV5-6	TRBJ2-7	TRBD1	NA	CASSSGQPYEQYF	TGTGCCAGCAGCTCGGGACAGCCCTACGAGCAGTACTTC
17	TRBV11-2	TRBJ2-3	TRBD2	NA	CASSPPSGLAGVDTQYF	TGTGCCAGCAGCCCCCCCTCCGGACTAGCGGGAGTAGATACGCAGTATTTT
15	TRBV2	TRBJ2-7	NA	NA	CASSRKRAGPIEQYF	TGTGCCAGCAGTAGAAAGAGGGCAGGACCCATCGAGCAGTACTTC
13	TRBV4-2	TRBJ2-5	NA	NA	CASSQDLLETQYF	TGTGCCAGCAGCCAAGATCTTCTCGAGACCCAGTACTTC
15	TRBV7-2	TRBJ1-6	TRBD1	NA	CASSLATGGGSPLHF	TGTGCCAGCAGCTTGGCCACAGGGGGCGGCTCACCCCTCCACTTT
15	TRBV10-3	TRBJ2-3	TRBD1	NA	CAITGTGGVTDTQYF	TGTGCCATCACGGGGACAGGGGGCGTGACCGATACGCAGTATTTT
15	TRBV7-3	TRBJ2-5	NA	NA	CASSLTLTVGETQYF	TGTGCCAGCAGCTTAACGTTGACGGTGGGAGAGACCCAGTACTTC
15	TRBV10-2	TRBJ2-3	NA	NA	CASRWSRPSTDTQYF	TGCGCCAGCAGGTGGAGTCGACCTAGCACAGATACGCAGTATTTT
18	TRBV10-3	TRBJ2-7	TRBD2	NA	CAISAAGGTSGTSYEQYF	TGTGCCATCAGTGCCGCCGGGGGGACTAGCGGAACCTCCTACGAGCAGTACTTC
16	TRBV5-1	TRBJ2-2	NA	NA	CASSLDPGSETGELFF	TGCGCCAGCAGCTTGGATCCCGGGAGTGAGACCGGGGAGCTGTTTTTT
15	TRBV6-2/TRBV6-3	TRBJ2-7	TRBD2	once	CASSYQWEGLYEQYF	TGTGCCAGCAGTTACCAGTGGGAGGGCCTCTACGAGCAGTACTTC
18	TRBV7-2	TRBJ2-3	TRBD2	NA	CASSLGTGLAGALDTQYF	TGTGCCAGCAGCTTAGGCACAGGACTAGCGGGAGCTTTAGATACGCAGTATTTT
13	TRBV5-1	TRBJ2-7	NA	few	CASSLSASYEQYF	TGCGCCAGCAGCTTGAGTGCCTCCTACGAGCAGTACTTC
16	TRBV7-9	TRBJ2-5	TRBD1	NA	CASTYTQGAARETQYF	TGTGCCAGCACTTACACACAGGGGGCGGCGCGAGAGACCCAGTACTTC
13	TRBV18	TRBJ1-2	NA	NA	CASSPDGDYGYTF	TGTGCCAGCTCACCCGACGGCGACTATGGCTACACCTTC
16	TRBV19	TRBJ2-2	TRBD2	NA	CASSLPSGGSTGELFF	TGTGCCAGTAGTCTCCCTAGCGGGGGGAGCACCGGGGAGCTGTTTTTT
17	TRBV7-2	TRBJ2-3	TRBD2	NA	CASSPVVLAGVADTQYF	TGTGCCAGCAGCCCCGTAGTACTAGCGGGAGTAGCAGATACGCAGTATTTT